These T cell receptor beta chains were read from a single sample in a study of response to subunit inactivated influenza vaccine. TCRdb re-called the RT-PCR reads with MiXCR, one entry per CDR3 protein. Of about 700,000 distinct CDR3 sequences listed, approximately 14% were seen once; the top ten hold around 10%. Sequences were derived from PBMCs from blood, sampled about 13 days after vaccination. The receptors shown here come from a man aged 50-60 years who received an inactivated influenza vaccine. The CDR3 runs from the conserved cysteine through the conserved F or W. D genes are given only for firm matches.

>14|TRBJ1-5|TRBV5-6|-
CASSLGISNQPQHF
>14|TRBJ2-7|TRBV7-2|-
CASSSRGRRAEQYF
>17|TRBJ2-3|TRBV18|-
CASSPETGLSSTDTQYF
>18|TRBJ2-1|TRBV10-3|TRBD1
CAISESRGGVDGVNEQFF
>15|TRBJ2-7|TRBV7-9|TRBD1
CASSSRDRGHFEQYF
>12|TRBJ1-1|TRBV5-1|TRBD1
CASSFDRGHVFF
>15|TRBJ2-3|TRBV7-9|-
CASSLGPTGTDTQYF
>13|TRBJ1-5|TRBV29-1|-
CSVEEGVNQPQHF
>14|TRBJ1-4|TRBV12-3/TRBV12-4|TRBD1
CASSHGTGSEKLFF
>15|TRBJ1-1|TRBV20-1|-
CSARPTESMNTEAFF
>16|TRBJ2-2|TRBV20-1|TRBD1
CSARAGQGTIAGELFF
>13|TRBJ2-2|TRBV5-1|-
CASSHWGTGELFF
>16|TRBJ2-5|TRBV11-2|TRBD2
CASSLDASGASETQYF
>17|TRBJ2-2|TRBV9|TRBD2
CASSFSIKREVTGELFF
>14|TRBJ1-6|TRBV30|TRBD1
CAWSKQGATSPLHF
>16|TRBJ2-7|TRBV10-3|TRBD2
CAISVLAGGPSYEQYF
>16|TRBJ2-2|TRBV5-1|TRBD1
CASTSPGTGATGELFF
>16|TRBJ2-1|TRBV7-2|TRBD1
CASSYSSGTAYNEQFF
>16|TRBJ2-7|TRBV5-5|TRBD2
CASSWEVSGIIYEQYF
>15|TRBJ2-3|TRBV6-1|TRBD2
CASRSSGGASDTQYF
>13|TRBJ2-3|TRBV5-5|TRBD2
CAGASGDTDTQYF
>13|TRBJ1-2|TRBV5-1|-
CASGQSSLYGYTF
>15|TRBJ2-5|TRBV20-1|-
CSARDNMAVQETQYF
>16|TRBJ2-7|TRBV15|-
CATSGGPVDSLYEQYF
>13|TRBJ2-6|TRBV29-1|-
CSGRDSGANVLTF
>14|TRBJ1-1|TRBV3-1|-
CASSGRGMGTEAFF
>15|TRBJ2-1|TRBV7-8|-
CASSLGGIGGNEQFF
>15|TRBJ2-6|TRBV5-6|TRBD2
CASRTGGTGANVLTF
>16|TRBJ2-2|TRBV9|-
CASSPWGGGADGELFF
>17|TRBJ1-3|TRBV12-3/TRBV12-4|-
CASSLGRWTVSGNTIYF
>15|TRBJ1-1|TRBV7-9|-
CASSRGAGADTEAFF
>13|TRBJ1-4|TRBV9|-
CASSRSTDEKLFF
>16|TRBJ2-5|TRBV5-1|-
CASSPPPLTGGETQYF
>16|TRBJ2-4|TRBV10-3|TRBD2
CAISAGGGGAKNIQYF
>13|TRBJ2-4|TRBV6-2/TRBV6-3|-
CASSYGGNNIQYF
>16|TRBJ2-3|TRBV12-3/TRBV12-4|-
CASSLLMGAEADTQYF
>14|TRBJ2-1|TRBV12-3/TRBV12-4|TRBD2
CASSFSGSLNEQFF
>17|TRBJ2-3|TRBV5-1|TRBD2
CASSSGTSGGSTDTQYF
>14|TRBJ2-3|TRBV7-2|-
CASSLTDSTDTQYF
>17|TRBJ1-4|TRBV10-3|-
CAISESTGPGTNEKLFF
>15|TRBJ2-7|TRBV20-1|TRBD2
CSARTSGSLPPEQYF
>13|TRBJ2-3|TRBV9|TRBD1
CASSVETGGTQYF